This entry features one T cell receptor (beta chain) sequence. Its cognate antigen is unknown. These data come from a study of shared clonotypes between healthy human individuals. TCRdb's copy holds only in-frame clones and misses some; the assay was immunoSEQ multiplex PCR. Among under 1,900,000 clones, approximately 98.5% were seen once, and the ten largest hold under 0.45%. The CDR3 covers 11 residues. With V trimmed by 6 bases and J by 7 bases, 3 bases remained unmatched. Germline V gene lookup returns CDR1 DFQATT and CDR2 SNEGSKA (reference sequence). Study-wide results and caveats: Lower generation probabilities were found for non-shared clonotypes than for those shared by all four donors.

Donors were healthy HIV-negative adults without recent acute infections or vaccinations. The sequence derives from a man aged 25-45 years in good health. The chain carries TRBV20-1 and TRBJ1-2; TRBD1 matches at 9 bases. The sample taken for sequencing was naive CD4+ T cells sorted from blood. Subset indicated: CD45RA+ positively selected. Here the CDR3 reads CSAPDRGGYTF. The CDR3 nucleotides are TGCAGTGCCCCGGACAGGGGTGGCTACACCTTC.